The 20 T cell receptor beta chains listed next were all sequenced from one sample in a study of CD8 T cells in ankylosing spondylitis. MiXCR was run by TCRdb on the 5' RACE reads, yielding one entry per CDR3 protein. Among some 7,000 distinct CDR3 sequences listed, 2.5% to 3% were seen once. The sample was blood, either unsorted or a sorted T cell fraction (not recorded which). All receptors come from a female donor with ankylosing spondylitis or in good health (not recorded which).

This clonotype is medium-sized. This rearrangement joins TRBV9 to TRBJ2-2; D is undetermined. Per germline, CDR1 SGDLS and CDR2 YYNGEE. This CDR3 spans 13 amino acids. V gave up 4 bases and J gave up 6 bases, with 10 bases separating them. As DNA, the CDR3 is TGTGCCAGCAGCTCCCCCCGTCCCGGGGAGCTGTTTTTT. It encodes CASSSPRPGELFF.

This clonotype was recorded at least ten times. V and J are TRBV9 and TRBJ2-7, with TRBD1 matching 9 bases. Germline lookup yields CDR1 SGDLS and CDR2 YYNGEE. The CDR3 runs to 15 residues. V lost 3 bases and J lost 2; bases outside the gene matches: 6. The CDR3 nucleotides are TGTGCCAGCAGCGGCGGACAGGGGTCCCCCTACGAGCAGTACTTC. Its translation is CASSGGQGSPYEQYF.

This clonotype was seen at least ten times. The chain joins TRBV9 to TRBJ1-4; D is unresolved. Germline V gene data show CDR1 as SGDLS and CDR2 as YYNGEE. The CDR3 runs 14 residues. Trimming shortened V by 0 bases and J by 2 bases, and 5 bases separated the two germline ends. The CDR3 sequence: CASSVAGTNEKLFF. The CDR3 nucleotides read TGTGCCAGCAGCGTAGCGGGGACTAATGAAAAACTGTTTTTT. The variable domain in full, with the rest retrieved from reference TRBV9 and TRBJ1-4, is DSGVTQTPKHLITATGQRVTLRCSPRSGDLSVYWYQQSLDQGLQFLIQYYNGEERAKGNILERFSAQQFPDLHSELNLSSLELGDSALYFCASSVAGTNEKLFFGSGTQLSVL.

This clonotype was counted many times. This chain links TRBV9 with TRBJ2-5; 14 positions agree with TRBD2. V gave up 3 bases and J gave up 4 bases; unmatched junction bases: 5. CDR1 and CDR2 (germline): SGDLS, YYNGEE. The CDR3 consists of 16 residues. The CDR3: CASSATSGGAVETQYF. For the CDR3, the DNA is TGTGCCAGCAGCGCGACTAGCGGGGGGGCGGTAGAGACCCAGTACTTC.

This clonotype was recorded many times. This rearrangement joins TRBV9 to TRBJ2-3; D not certain. Trimming left V 0 bases short and J 4 bases short, with 3 bases between. Germline assignment: CDR1 SGDLS and CDR2 YYNGEE. The CDR3 covers 12 residues. Here the CDR3 reads CASSVAADTQYF. CDR3 bases: TGTGCCAGCAGCGTAGCTGCAGATACGCAGTATTTT. The variable domain in full, with the rest retrieved from reference TRBV9 and TRBJ2-3, is DSGVTQTPKHLITATGQRVTLRCSPRSGDLSVYWYQQSLDQGLQFLIQYYNGEERAKGNILERFSAQQFPDLHSELNLSSLELGDSALYFCASSVAADTQYFGPGTRLTVL.

This clonotype was picked up many times. The chain recombines TRBV9 with TRBJ2-1, with D perhaps assigned TRBD1 or TRBD2 (5 bases each). This CDR3 comprises 15 residues. Germline V CDR1 and CDR2: SGDLS, YYNGEE. The V end lost 1 base, the J end lost 0 bases, and 8 bases lay between the germline ends. The CDR3 protein is CASSVWGSSYNEQFF. The CDR3 DNA reads as TGTGCCAGCAGCGTATGGGGGAGCTCCTACAATGAGCAGTTCTTC.

This clonotype was observed many times. This rearrangement joins TRBV9 to TRBJ2-7; the D call may be TRBD1 or TRBD2 (5 bases each). CDR3 length: 14 residues. CDR1 and CDR2 (germline): SGDLS, YYNGEE. V lost 4 bases and J lost 0, with 11 bases in between. This chain's CDR3 is CASSPRDGSYEQYF. CDR3 nucleotide sequence: TGTGCCAGCAGCCCCCGGGACGGCTCCTACGAGCAGTACTTC.

This clonotype was picked up many times. The chain is built from TRBV9 and TRBJ2-7; D is unresolved. The CDR3 has 13 residues. Trimming cost V 4 bases and J 4 bases, with 12 bases left between them. Germline CDR1 is SGDLS and CDR2 is YYNGEE. In nucleotides, the CDR3 is TGTGCCAGCAGCCCCAGTACCGAATACGAGCAGTACTTC. Protein sequence: CASSPSTEYEQYF. Supplemented by reference TRBV9 and TRBJ2-7, the full variable domain reads DSGVTQTPKHLITATGQRVTLRCSPRSGDLSVYWYQQSLDQGLQFLIQYYNGEERAKGNILERFSAQQFPDLHSELNLSSLELGDSALYFCASSPSTEYEQYFGPGTRLTVT.

Relative to its sample, this clonotype is medium-sized. The CDR3 protein is CASSLHLGTSGSSSTDTQYF. CDR3 DNA: TGTGCCAGCAGCCTCCACCTTGGGACTAGCGGGTCTTCTAGCACAGATACGCAGTATTTT. This chain links TRBV9 with TRBJ2-3; 12 bases align to TRBD2. The CDR3 consists of 20 residues. The germline V gene encodes CDR1 SGDLS and CDR2 YYNGEE. V was pared by 4 bases and J by 0 bases, with 15 bases of the junction left unmatched.

This clonotype was counted ten times or more. The CDR3 here is CASSPESPLVDEQFF. In DNA, the CDR3 is TGTGCCAGCAGCCCCGAGTCACCGTTAGTAGATGAGCAGTTCTTC. The chain uses TRBV9 and TRBJ2-1; D not certain. Trimming stripped 4 bases from V and 8 bases from J, with 19 bases between. The CDR3 totals 15 residues. The germline gives CDR1 SGDLS, CDR2 YYNGEE.

In this sample, this clonotype turned up many times. The rearrangement joins TRBV9 to TRBJ2-7; TRBD2 agrees at 8 bases. Germline V gives CDR1 SGDLS, CDR2 YYNGEE. This CDR3 has 14 amino acids. V was pared by 3 bases and J by 5 bases, with 7 bases of the junction left unmatched. The CDR3 DNA reads TGTGCCAGCAGCGCATCAGCGGGAGAGCACGAGCAGTACTTC. Residues: CASSASAGEHEQYF.

This clonotype was seen at least ten times. The rearrangement uses TRBV9 and TRBJ2-1, with D possibly TRBD1 on 5 matching bases. CDR1 is SGDLS and CDR2 is YYNGEE in the germline V gene. Trimming left V 0 bases short and J 13 bases short, with 8 bases between. The CDR3 sequence is 11 residues long. Here the CDR3 DNA reads TGTGCCAGCAGCGTAGAAGGACACCAGTTCTTC. As protein: CASSVEGHQFF.

This clonotype is medium-sized. The chain is built from TRBV9 and TRBJ2-2, with D uncertain. CDR1 is SGDLS, CDR2 YYNGEE, per germline. V was clipped by 0 bases and J by 0 bases, with 6 bases between them. CDR3 length: 15 amino acids. CDR3 residues: CASSVDGTNTGELFF. The CDR3 DNA reads TGTGCCAGCAGCGTAGACGGTACGAACACCGGGGAGCTGTTTTTT.

The table lists this clonotype with many counts. V and J are TRBV9 and TRBJ1-1; tentative D call: TRBD1 (6 bases). This CDR3 is 15 amino acids long. Germline CDR1 reads SGDLS; CDR2 reads YYNGEE. The V gene lost 3 bases and the J gene lost 0 bases, with 12 bases spanning the gap. As DNA, the CDR3 is TGTGCCAGCAGCGGTTACAGGGACCTGAACACTGAAGCTTTCTTT. Amino acids: CASSGYRDLNTEAFF.

This clonotype has at least ten counts. V gene TRBV9 combines with J gene TRBJ2-2; 8 bases match TRBD1. The trim removed 3 bases at V and 2 bases at J, leaving 6 bases unmatched. Germline V lookup: CDR1 SGDLS, CDR2 YYNGEE. This CDR3 has 16 amino acids. The CDR3 protein is CASSDEGQVNTGELFF. CDR3 DNA: TGTGCCAGCAGCGACGAGGGACAGGTCAACACCGGGGAGCTGTTTTTT.

Sample share makes this clonotype medium-sized (0.01 to 0.1%). The V and J genes are TRBV9 and TRBJ2-7; TRBD1 agrees at 7 bases. CDR3 length equals 14 residues. The germline V gene encodes CDR1 SGDLS and CDR2 YYNGEE. V lost 3 bases to trimming and J lost 0 bases; unmatched junction nucleotides: 3. CDR3 DNA: TGTGCCAGCAGCGGAGGGGACAGCTCCTACGAGCAGTACTTC. It yields the protein CASSGGDSSYEQYF.

This clonotype was counted ten times or more. The CDR3 protein is CASSAGRTTDTQYF. The CDR3 DNA reads as TGTGCCAGCAGCGCGGGACGGACTACAGATACGCAGTATTTT. The chain recombines TRBV9 with TRBJ2-3; D assignment may be TRBD1 or TRBD2 (5 bases each). V gave up 3 bases and J gave up 3 bases, with 11 bases separating them. CDR3 length equals 14 residues. CDR1 and CDR2 from the germline V gene are SGDLS and YYNGEE.

Many counts were recorded for this clonotype. The V and J genes are TRBV9 and TRBJ2-1; perhaps TRBD2 as D (6 bases). The CDR3 loop spans 12 amino acids. The V gene's germline CDR1 is SGDLS and CDR2 YYNGEE. V lost 0 bases to trimming and J lost 8 bases, with 6 bases between them. The CDR3 nucleotides are TGTGCCAGCAGCGTAGGGGGGGATGAGCAGTTCTTC. Encoded protein: CASSVGGDEQFF.

This clonotype was found many times. This rearrangement joins TRBV9 to TRBJ2-1, with 11 bases lining up with TRBD2. The V gene's germline CDR1 is SGDLS and CDR2 YYNGEE. There are 19 residues in the CDR3. V lost 0 bases, J lost 2 bases, and 10 bases stayed unmatched. In DNA form, the CDR3 reads TGTGCCAGCAGCGTAGGTCTGCTAGCGGGGGGCGATACCTACAATGAGCAGTTCTTC. This codes for CASSVGLLAGGDTYNEQFF. Supplemented by reference TRBV9 and TRBJ2-1, the full variable domain reads DSGVTQTPKHLITATGQRVTLRCSPRSGDLSVYWYQQSLDQGLQFLIQYYNGEERAKGNILERFSAQQFPDLHSELNLSSLELGDSALYFCASSVGLLAGGDTYNEQFFGPGTRLTVL.

The sample holds many counts of this clonotype. The chain combines TRBV9 with TRBJ2-7; D not certain. This CDR3 is 14 amino acids long. Germline V gene data show CDR1 as SGDLS and CDR2 as YYNGEE. Trimming took off 0 bases at V and 4 bases at J, with 11 bases between the two ends. The CDR3 DNA reads TGTGCCAGCAGCGTAGGACCTCAGGAGTACGAGCAGTACTTC. Its protein product is CASSVGPQEYEQYF.